A selection of T cell receptor beta chains follows, all from one sample in a study of breast tumors, draining lymph nodes, adjacent tissues. Each CDR3 protein is one row after TCRdb ran MiXCR on the multiplex PCR reads. The table has under 110,000 distinct CDR3 sequences, about 30% seen once. Sample: axillary lymph node tissue. Receptor source: a female donor with breast cancer. Some clones in this sample may be carry-over from other donors' samples. CDR3s include the opening cysteine and the closing phenylalanine or tryptophan. Each record gives: J gene, V gene, D gene, CDR3 protein. D genes are given only for firm matches.

J gene: TRBJ2-5; V gene: TRBV7-9; D gene: TRBD2; CDR3 protein: CASSLARGGEETQYF
J gene: TRBJ2-3; V gene: TRBV20-1; D gene: NA; CDR3 protein: CSAPRGVGGRSTQYF
J gene: TRBJ2-7; V gene: TRBV12-3/TRBV12-4; D gene: NA; CDR3 protein: CASSNRVYEQYF
J gene: TRBJ2-1; V gene: TRBV6-1; D gene: NA; CDR3 protein: CASKGFKSAGYNEQFF
J gene: TRBJ2-1; V gene: TRBV4-3; D gene: NA; CDR3 protein: CASSQDPQEQFF
J gene: TRBJ2-7; V gene: TRBV6-1; D gene: NA; CDR3 protein: CASIKSQGIGGFTYEQYF
J gene: TRBJ1-3; V gene: TRBV6-4; D gene: NA; CDR3 protein: CASSANCGNTIYF
J gene: TRBJ2-7; V gene: TRBV4-1; D gene: NA; CDR3 protein: CASSRAYRDYEQYF
J gene: TRBJ2-3; V gene: TRBV19; D gene: NA; CDR3 protein: CASSDTGSTDTQYF
J gene: TRBJ1-2; V gene: TRBV4-2; D gene: NA; CDR3 protein: CASSQEGGNGYTF
J gene: TRBJ1-4; V gene: TRBV20-1; D gene: NA; CDR3 protein: CSARVSGINEKLFF
J gene: TRBJ1-2; V gene: TRBV9; D gene: TRBD1; CDR3 protein: CASRLEGQGADGYTF
J gene: TRBJ2-7; V gene: TRBV11-2; D gene: NA; CDR3 protein: CASTQGHGPNYEQYF
J gene: TRBJ1-1; V gene: TRBV20-1; D gene: NA; CDR3 protein: CSASKGGRAEAFF
J gene: TRBJ1-2; V gene: TRBV4-3; D gene: NA; CDR3 protein: CASSQSQGDGYTF
J gene: TRBJ1-2; V gene: TRBV5-4; D gene: NA; CDR3 protein: CASSFGRGPNYGYTF
J gene: NA; V gene: TRBV10-3; D gene: NA; CDR3 protein: CAIRGVTGPGAGVSNQPQHF
J gene: TRBJ2-5; V gene: TRBV9; D gene: TRBD2; CDR3 protein: CASSPLTTTLAGSETQYF
J gene: TRBJ1-4; V gene: TRBV18; D gene: NA; CDR3 protein: CASSLPSATNEKLFF
J gene: TRBJ2-7; V gene: TRBV11-3; D gene: NA; CDR3 protein: CASSLVPYEQYF
J gene: TRBJ1-2; V gene: TRBV6-5; D gene: NA; CDR3 protein: CASTPGGDYGYTF
J gene: TRBJ2-1; V gene: TRBV5-1; D gene: TRBD2; CDR3 protein: CASSVQGSGGHEQFF
J gene: TRBJ2-7; V gene: TRBV5-1; D gene: TRBD2; CDR3 protein: CASRLGTSGITYEQYF
J gene: TRBJ1-2; V gene: TRBV19; D gene: TRBD1; CDR3 protein: CASKGQTGTLINYGYTF
J gene: TRBJ2-1; V gene: TRBV10-3; D gene: TRBD2; CDR3 protein: CAISGPYGTSGGLYNEQFF
J gene: TRBJ1-2; V gene: TRBV11-2; D gene: NA; CDR3 protein: CASSFTGPNYGYTF
J gene: TRBJ1-6; V gene: TRBV6-6; D gene: NA; CDR3 protein: CASSHPSSYNSPLHF
J gene: TRBJ2-2; V gene: TRBV12-3/TRBV12-4; D gene: NA; CDR3 protein: CASSRRTTNTGELFF
J gene: TRBJ2-2; V gene: TRBV19; D gene: TRBD1; CDR3 protein: CASTQDRASTGELFF
J gene: TRBJ2-7; V gene: TRBV7-3; D gene: TRBD1; CDR3 protein: CASSLTGQGPYEQYF
J gene: TRBJ1-2; V gene: TRBV30; D gene: TRBD1; CDR3 protein: CAWSVSGTAYGYTF
J gene: TRBJ1-2; V gene: TRBV4-3; D gene: TRBD1; CDR3 protein: CASSQDVGDRDGYTF
J gene: TRBJ2-7; V gene: TRBV7-6; D gene: NA; CDR3 protein: CASSPRGRPGYEQYF
J gene: TRBJ1-3; V gene: TRBV11-2; D gene: NA; CDR3 protein: CASSLMGPRLSSGNTIYF
J gene: TRBJ2-7; V gene: TRBV6-1; D gene: NA; CDR3 protein: CASVSPSYEQYF
J gene: TRBJ1-2; V gene: TRBV29-1; D gene: NA; CDR3 protein: CSLEGYGYTF
J gene: TRBJ1-2; V gene: TRBV9; D gene: NA; CDR3 protein: CASSSNGGHGYTF
J gene: TRBJ1-1; V gene: TRBV4-1; D gene: TRBD1; CDR3 protein: CASSQAWTGNTEAFF
J gene: TRBJ1-5; V gene: TRBV20-1; D gene: TRBD1; CDR3 protein: CSARQGDQPQHF
J gene: TRBJ2-7; V gene: TRBV19; D gene: NA; CDR3 protein: CASSITGIEQYF
J gene: TRBJ2-3; V gene: TRBV4-3; D gene: TRBD1; CDR3 protein: CASSQLTGGERDTQYF
J gene: TRBJ1-2; V gene: TRBV12-3/TRBV12-4; D gene: NA; CDR3 protein: CASSFRGYTF
J gene: TRBJ2-5; V gene: TRBV7-6; D gene: TRBD2; CDR3 protein: CASSPGLAGRETQYF
J gene: TRBJ1-2; V gene: TRBV5-8; D gene: TRBD1; CDR3 protein: CASSNTGDYGYTF
J gene: TRBJ1-5; V gene: TRBV29-1; D gene: NA; CDR3 protein: CSVEDRGGGSSQPQHF